The next 23 T cell receptor beta chains were all read from a single sample in a study of T cells in Graves' hyperthyroidism and ophthalmopathy. TCR beta CDR3 regions were amplified from RNA. With the HTBI primer set, the TCR CDR3 went through a first round of RT-PCR. TCRdb recomputed calls from the multiplex PCR reads with MiXCR, one row per CDR3 protein. The sample includes under 750,000 distinct CDR3 sequences, about 19% of them seen just once. Sequences were obtained from blood. The receptor set was obtained from a woman between 50 and 59 years old with Graves' hyperthyroidism that later progressed to Graves' ophthalmopathy.

The chain is built from TRBV6-6 and TRBJ2-2; 9 bases line up with TRBD2. There are 17 residues in the CDR3. J lost 5 bases, V lost 0 bases, and 7 bases had no gene match. Germline CDR1 reads MNHNY; CDR2 reads SVGAGI (reference sequence). CDR3 coding DNA: TGTGCCAGCAGTTACTCGATTGGCGGGGGGGCAACCGGGGAGCTGTTTTTT. Its protein product is CASSYSIGGGATGELFF.

As regards this clonotype: The junction does not match germline at one end; this may be a read error. The chain joins TRBV3-1 to TRBJ2-2; 8 bases agree with TRBD2. The CDR3 is 15 residues long. The germline CDR1 and CDR2 sequences are LGHDT and YNNKEL (reference sequence). CDR3 loop: CASSQDVVAGRDLFF. The CDR3 nucleotides read TGTGCCAGCAGCCAAGATGTCGTAGCGGGGAGGGATCTGTTTTTT. The entire variable domain, with the rest obtained from reference TRBV3-1 and TRBJ2-2, is as follows: DTAVSQTPKYLVTQMGNDKSIKCEQNLGHDTMYWYKQDSKKFLKIMFSYNNKELIINETVPNRFSPKSPDKAHLNLHINSLELGDSAVYFCASSQDVVAGRDLFFGEGSRLTVL.

This chain joins TRBV6-1 and TRBJ1-5; no definite D call. The CDR3 has 14 amino acids. Trimming stripped 7 bases from V and 2 bases from J, with 12 bases between. CDR1 and CDR2 from the germline V gene are MNHNS and SASEGT. CDR3 sequence: CASKERWGNQPQHF. DNA of the CDR3: TGTGCCAGCAAGGAGAGGTGGGGCAATCAGCCCCAGCATTTT.

This clonotype was seen only a few times. This chain joins TRBV3-1 and TRBJ1-5; D call uncertain. V was shortened by 4 bases and J by 6 bases, with 16 bases between the two germline ends. Germline loops: CDR1 LGHDT, CDR2 YNNKEL (reference sequence). The CDR3 extends over 15 amino acids. The CDR3 nucleotides read TGTGCCAGCAGCCTCGGTGGTGGGGTTCGTCAGCCCCAGCATTTT. Protein sequence: CASSLGGGVRQPQHF.

The rearrangement uses TRBV12-3 or TRBV12-4 and TRBJ1-2; D remains ambiguous. This CDR3 region has 13 residues. The ends were cut back, 5 bases at V and 3 bases at J, with 10 bases in the middle. The CDR3 nucleotides are TGTGCCAGCAGTAAACATGGCGACTATGGCTACACCTTC. It translates to CASSKHGDYGYTF.

This clonotype was counted many times. The rearrangement joins TRBV3-1 to TRBJ1-4; possible D gene TRBD1, 5 bases. CDR3 length: 15 residues. Germline CDR1 LGHDT, CDR2 YNNKEL (reference sequence). V was shortened by 5 bases and J by 7 bases, with 17 bases between the two germline ends. In nucleotides, the CDR3 is TGTGCCAGCAGCGCGACCGGGACCGGGGGTGAAAAACTGTTTTTT. Translating it yields CASSATGTGGEKLFF.

Concerning this clonotype itself: With a much larger clone just one base away, this may be a read error. The chain is built from TRBV20-1 and TRBJ2-1, with TRBD2 matching over 13 bases. The assigned J gene may be wrong: the sequence end matches TRBJ2-7 better. CDR1 is DFQATT, CDR2 SNEGSKA, per germline (reference sequence). The CDR3 has 18 amino acids. The CDR3: CSARLPLLAGGRYNEQYF. The DNA for the CDR3 is TGCAGTGCTAGATTACCCCTACTAGCGGGGGGGAGGTACAATGAGCAGTACTTC.

This clonotype was counted many times. The rearrangement joins TRBV3-1 to TRBJ1-2; TRBD1 agrees at 7 bases. This CDR3 is 15 amino acids long. The germline V gene has CDR1 LGHDT and CDR2 YNNKEL (reference sequence). Germline trimming cut 3 bases from V and 3 bases from J; bases unmatched to any gene: 7. CDR3 residues: CASSHGIGTDYGYTF. The DNA of the CDR3 is TGTGCCAGCAGCCATGGAATCGGGACAGACTATGGCTACACCTTC.

V is TRBV12-5 and J is TRBJ1-2, with a tentative D call TRBD1 (6 bases). V was cut by 7 bases and J by 7 bases, with 19 bases left in between. Germline V lookup: CDR1 LGHNT, CDR2 FRNRAP. There are 14 residues in the CDR3. CDR3 sequence: CASAPGGSYGGYTF. CDR3 coding DNA: TGTGCTAGTGCCCCTGGGGGCTCGTATGGTGGCTACACCTTC. Filled out from reference TRBV12-5 and TRBJ1-2, the complete variable domain reads DARVTQTPRHKVTEMGQEVTMRCQPILGHNTVFWYRQTMMQGLELLAYFRNRAPLDDSGMPKDRFSAEMPDATLATLKIQPSEPRDSAVYFCASAPGGSYGGYTFGSGTRLTVV.

This clonotype was seen a few times. CDR3 DNA sequence: TGCAGTGCTCATGCAGGACAGGGATATAATTCACCCCTCCACTTT. Its protein product is CSAHAGQGYNSPLHF. This chain joins TRBV20-1 and TRBJ1-6, with 8 bases lining up with TRBD1. This CDR3 is built from 15 residues. The V gene end was trimmed by 5 bases and the J gene end by 4 bases; junction bases not matched to a gene: 7. Per the germline V gene, CDR1 is DFQATT and CDR2 is SNEGSKA (reference sequence).

The chain links TRBV11-3 to TRBJ2-5; 8 bases align to TRBD1. CDR1 and CDR2 from the germline V gene are SGHNT and YENEEA. The CDR3 totals 15 residues. J was trimmed by 1 base and V by 1 base; bases with no gene match: 2. The CDR3 reads CASSLGGQVQETQYF. CDR3 nucleotides: TGTGCCAGCAGCTTAGGGGGACAGGTCCAAGAGACCCAGTACTTC.

The chain recombines TRBV9 with TRBJ1-1; D not resolved. Germline assignment: CDR1 SGDLS and CDR2 YYNGEE. This CDR3 is 12 amino acids long. V was shortened by 7 bases and J by 0 bases, with 7 bases between the two germline ends. The CDR3 region is CASLDLNTEAFF. The CDR3 DNA reads as TGTGCCAGCCTCGACTTGAACACTGAAGCTTTCTTT.

This clonotype was counted at least ten times. The chain couples TRBV12-3 or TRBV12-4 to TRBJ2-1; D may be TRBD2 (6 bases). With 4 bases removed from V and 0 bases from J, the gap between germline ends came to 10 bases. CDR3 length equals 15 residues. The CDR3 region has the DNA TGTGCCAGCAGTTCTCGGGGGAGCTCCTACAATGAGCAGTTCTTC. It translates to CASSSRGSSYNEQFF.

For this clonotype: Mismatch with germline at one junction end may stem from a read error. The rearrangement uses TRBV5-1 and TRBJ2-1, with D possibly being TRBD1 (5 bases). CDR1 and CDR2 (germline): SGHRS, YFSETQ. The CDR3 is 13 amino acids. The CDR3 region has the DNA TGCGCCAGCAGCTTGGGGGGCTACAATGAGCAGCTCTTC. It specifies CASSLGGYNEQLF.

The chain has TRBV19 and TRBJ2-2; tentatively, D is TRBD2 (7 bases). This CDR3 comprises 18 residues. Trimming left V 2 bases short and J 3 bases short, with 19 bases between. CDR1 LNHDA and CDR2 SQIVND come from the germline V gene (reference sequence). The CDR3 here is CASSILIGGGADTGELFF. The DNA of the CDR3 is TGTGCCAGTAGTATATTAATAGGGGGGGGCGCAGACACCGGGGAGCTGTTTTTT.

This clonotype occurred many times. The chain recombines TRBV12-3 or TRBV12-4 with TRBJ2-3; 11 bases are a match to TRBD2. The ends lost 5 bases at V and 1 base at J; junction bases unmatched: 14. This CDR3 comprises 19 residues. In DNA form, the CDR3 reads TGTGCCAGCAGTCCTCGACTAGCGGGGCTTCCGAGGGGCACAGATACGCAGTATTTT. Residues: CASSPRLAGLPRGTDTQYF.

Details on this clonotype: Its ends do not fully match the called genes, so a read error is possible. This sequence joins TRBV6-2 or TRBV6-3 and TRBJ1-5, with D perhaps matching TRBD1 (6 bases). CDR1 and CDR2 from the germline V gene are MNHEY and SVGEGT. The CDR3 contains 13 residues. CDR3 coding DNA: TGTGCCAGCATGATTACAGGGTTTCAGTCCCAGCATTTT. Its protein is CASMITGFQSQHF.

The V call is TRBV29-1, the J call TRBJ1-2; the match to TRBD1 covers 9 bases. This CDR3 is 14 amino acids long. Trimming took 3 bases from V and 6 from J; bases not matched to a gene: 8. CDR1 is SQVTM and CDR2 is ANQGSEA in the germline V gene. CDR3 coding DNA: TGCAGCGTTGATATACAGGGGGCTGGGAATGGCTACACCTTC. This translates into CSVDIQGAGNGYTF.

The chain joins TRBV3-1 to TRBJ2-4; no firm D call. CDR3 size: 17 residues. The germline CDR1 and CDR2 sequences are LGHDT and YNNKEL (reference sequence). V lost 0 bases and J lost 0, with 12 bases in between. CDR3 loop: CASSQEIGNIAKNIQYF. The CDR3 DNA is TGTGCCAGCAGCCAAGAGATCGGAAATATAGCCAAAAACATTCAGTACTTC.

V gene TRBV20-1 combines with J gene TRBJ1-6; D is undetermined. The CDR3 contains 14 residues. CDR1 DFQATT and CDR2 SNEGSKA come from the germline V gene (reference sequence). V shed 6 bases and J shed 2 bases, with 11 bases lying between them. CDR3 sequence (DNA): TGCAGTGCCCCGGGCGTCGCCTATAATTCACCCCTCCACTTT. Its translation: CSAPGVAYNSPLHF.

This clonotype came up many times. This chain joins TRBV2 and TRBJ2-1; 7 bases are shared with TRBD2. V shed 3 bases and J 2 bases; nucleotides not matched to a gene: 4. Germline V CDR1 and CDR2: SNHLY, FYNNEI. The CDR3 totals 15 residues. This chain's CDR3 is CASSEGGSTYNEQFF. The CDR3, as DNA: TGTGCCAGCAGTGAGGGGGGGTCCACCTACAATGAGCAGTTCTTC.

In this sample, this clonotype turned up a few times. V gene TRBV12-5 combines with J gene TRBJ2-7, with a possible D match to TRBD1 (6 bases). Germline CDR1 and CDR2: LGHNT and FRNRAP. This CDR3 region has 15 residues. Trimming pared 2 bases from V and 2 bases from J, leaving 13 bases between. CDR3 amino acids: CASGLHRVGAYEQYF. The CDR3 nucleotides read TGTGCTAGTGGTTTGCACAGGGTGGGAGCCTACGAGCAGTACTTC.

This chain's CDR3 is CSVVTPGNTIYF. For the CDR3, the DNA is TGCAGCGTTGTGACTCCTGGAAACACCATATATTTT. The chain recombines TRBV29-1 with TRBJ1-3; D ambiguous. CDR1 and CDR2 (germline): SQVTM, ANQGSEA. CDR3 length: 12 residues. V was cut by 4 bases and J by 2 bases, with 6 bases left in between.